A single sample gave rise to the 24 T cell receptor beta chains below, sequenced in a study of blood T cells in healthy people across ages. Alongside a J-beta primer mix, a sample-barcoded 5' primer served in a second PCR lasting about 7 to 11 cycles. In TCRdb, the 5' RACE reads were re-called with MiXCR into one record per CDR3 protein. This table has hundreds of thousands of distinct CDR3 sequences, roughly two fifths appearing once. Specimen: blood. These receptor sequences come from a man older than 75 in good health.

This clonotype turned up a few times. The chain has TRBV2 and TRBJ2-1; D possibly corresponds to TRBD2 (6 bases). Trimming pared 4 bases from V and 4 bases from J, leaving 14 bases between. The CDR3 is made up of 15 amino acids. The germline V gene encodes CDR1 SNHLY and CDR2 FYNNEI. The CDR3 reads CASSGAGLRYNEQFF. CDR3 nucleotides: TGTGCCAGCAGTGGAGCGGGCCTAAGGTACAATGAGCAGTTCTTC.

V and J are TRBV13 and TRBJ2-7; 7 nucleotides match TRBD2. V was pared by 2 bases and J by 1 base, with 5 bases of the junction left unmatched. The germline V gene has CDR1 PRHDT and CDR2 FYEKMQ (reference sequence). CDR3 length: 15 residues. CDR3 in amino acids: CASSLKAGASYEQYF. The CDR3 nucleotides read TGTGCCAGCAGCTTAAAGGCGGGAGCATCCTACGAGCAGTACTTC.

The J gene is TRBJ2-3, the V gene TRBV15; D is possibly TRBD2 (5 bases). Trimming stripped 6 bases from V and 3 bases from J, with 19 bases between. Germline assignment: CDR1 LNHNV and CDR2 YYDKDF (reference sequence). CDR3 size: 16 residues. CDR3 coding DNA: TGTGCCACCAGGCGAGGTGATCGGGAATTAACAGATACGCAGTATTTT. Its translation is CATRRGDRELTDTQYF.

The chain combines TRBV5-6 with TRBJ2-7; D is tentatively TRBD1 or TRBD2 (5 bases each). This CDR3 is 15 amino acids long. Germline CDR1 is SGHDT and CDR2 is YYEEEE. Trimming took 2 bases from V and 6 from J, leaving 18 bases between them. CDR3 loop: CASSFVLSLRGEQYF. In nucleotides, the CDR3 is TGTGCCAGCAGCTTCGTGTTGAGTTTGAGGGGCGAGCAGTACTTC.

To note about this clonotype: Being one base from a much bigger clone, this may be a read error. This sequence joins TRBV24-1 and TRBJ1-4, with D tentatively TRBD1 (5 bases). The CDR3 has 14 residues. Germline loops: CDR1 KGHDR, CDR2 SFDVKD. Here the CDR3 DNA reads TGTGCCACCAGTGATGCCGGGACGGATGAAAAACCGTTTTTT. Its protein product is CATSDAGTDEKPFF.

The rearrangement joins TRBV3-1 to TRBJ2-1; TRBD2 might be the D (6 bases). CDR3 length: 17 residues. Germline V CDR1 and CDR2: LGHDT, YNNKEL (reference sequence). Trimming stripped 4 bases from V and 7 bases from J, with 23 bases between. CDR3 loop: CASSPETGRAGLNEQFF. CDR3 in DNA: TGTGCCAGCAGCCCGGAAACCGGGCGGGCGGGGTTGAATGAGCAGTTCTTC.

In DNA, the CDR3 is TGCAGTGCTAGTAACAGCAACACTAACTATGGCTACACCTTC. Its protein is CSASNSNTNYGYTF. The chain combines TRBV20-1 with TRBJ1-2; no firm D call. Trimming removed 3 bases at V and 0 bases at J, with 11 bases between. Germline V lookup: CDR1 DFQATT, CDR2 SNEGSKA (reference sequence). There are 14 residues in the CDR3.

This sequence joins TRBV7-2 and TRBJ1-5; 11 positions agree with TRBD1. The germline gives CDR1 SGHTA, CDR2 FQGNSA. The CDR3 has 15 residues. J gave up 7 bases and V 5 bases, and 7 bases lay outside the gene matches. The CDR3 DNA reads TGTGCCAGCAGCGATAGGACAGGGGGCGAACAGCCCCAGCATTTT. Translation: CASSDRTGGEQPQHF.

The sample holds one count of this clonotype. The junction departs from germline at one end; a sequencing error may be responsible. The gene calls are TRBV19 and TRBJ2-1; TRBD1 agrees at 8 bases. Looked up from germline, CDR1 is LNHDA and CDR2 is SQIVND (reference sequence). The CDR3 has 14 amino acids. CDR3 nucleotide sequence: TGTGTCAGTAGTATGGGACAGGAAGGGAATGAGCAGTTCTTC. It yields the protein CVSSMGQEGNEQFF.

V usage is TRBV7-2 and J usage is TRBJ1-1; D perhaps matches TRBD1 (6 bases). CDR1 is SGHTA, CDR2 FQGNSA, per germline. The length of the CDR3 is 12 residues. Trimming cost V 0 bases and J 7 bases, with 6 bases left between them. The CDR3 sequence: CTSSLAGGEAFF. The CDR3, as DNA: TGTACCAGCAGCTTAGCAGGGGGTGAAGCTTTCTTT.

This clonotype came up once. The chain employs TRBV3-1 and TRBJ1-2; possibly TRBD1 for D (5 bases). V was pared by 4 bases and J by 3 bases, with 21 bases between. The CDR3 is 17 amino acids. CDR1 and CDR2 from the germline V gene are LGHDT and YNNKEL (reference sequence). CDR3 amino acids: CASSPYPSGQGHYGYTF. For the CDR3, the DNA is TGTGCCAGCAGCCCGTATCCCTCTGGGCAGGGACACTATGGCTACACCTTC.

This clonotype was seen a handful of times. The V and J genes are TRBV5-1 and TRBJ2-3, with a weak D call TRBD1 (5 bases). Germline CDR1 reads SGHRS; CDR2 reads YFSETQ. The CDR3 extends over 16 amino acids. Trimming removed 0 bases at V and 0 bases at J, with 11 bases between. DNA of the CDR3: TGCGCCAGCAGCTTGGCGCCTGACAGCAGCACAGATACGCAGTATTTT. It is translated as CASSLAPDSSTDTQYF.

This clonotype was seen more than once but under ten times. The genes are TRBV15 and TRBJ1-4; no clear D gene. Trimming cost V 1 base and J 5 bases, with 2 bases left between them. The CDR3 is 12 amino acids. Germline loops: CDR1 LNHNV, CDR2 YYDKDF (reference sequence). The CDR3 DNA reads as TGTGCCACCAGCAGAGGGAATGAAAAACTGTTTTTT. It specifies CATSRGNEKLFF.

The chain carries TRBV20-1 and TRBJ2-7; 8 bases match TRBD2. Trimming cost V 7 bases and J 0 bases; bases outside gene matches: 11. Germline CDR1 is DFQATT and CDR2 is SNEGSKA (reference sequence). The CDR3 spans 15 residues. CDR3 bases: TGCAGTGTTCCGAGGGCGGGAGGCAGCTCCTACGAGCAGTACTTC. Its translation: CSVPRAGGSSYEQYF.

To note about this clonotype: Being one base from a much bigger clone, this may be a read error. V gene TRBV5-4 combines with J gene TRBJ2-3; 7 bases line up with TRBD1. This CDR3 spans 14 amino acids. V dropped 2 bases and J dropped 1; count of bases not matched to a gene: 1. Per the germline V gene, CDR1 is SGHNT and CDR2 is YYREEE (reference sequence). The CDR3 reads CASSFDRGTDTQYF. The CDR3 DNA follows: TGTGCCAGCAGCTTCGACAGGGGCACAGATACGCAGTATTTT.

The V call is TRBV4-2, the J call TRBJ1-5; no firm D call. This CDR3 contains 15 residues. Trimming took off 0 bases at V and 3 bases at J, with 9 bases between the two ends. From germline, CDR1 is LGHNA and CDR2 YNFKEQ. CDR3 protein: CASSQEDGYNQPQHF. The CDR3 coding sequence is TGTGCCAGCAGCCAAGAGGACGGCTACAATCAGCCCCAGCATTTT.

In its sample, this clonotype was seen a few times. The genes are TRBV6-1 and TRBJ1-5; possibly TRBD1 for D (6 bases). Germline V gene sequence: CDR1 MNHNS, CDR2 SASEGT. CDR3 length: 14 amino acids. V was trimmed by 7 bases and J by 4 bases, leaving 14 bases between them. CDR3 in amino acids: CASNWGGQNQPQHF. CDR3 sequence (DNA): TGTGCCAGCAATTGGGGGGGGCAGAATCAGCCCCAGCATTTT.

J is TRBJ2-5 and V is TRBV5-6; 12 nucleotides line up with TRBD1. Germline-derived CDR1 and CDR2 are SGHDT and YYEEEE. The CDR3 consists of 19 residues. V was clipped by 1 base and J by 4 bases; unmatched bases: 14. CDR3 sequence reads: CASSLFSVGGQGARETQYF. CDR3 DNA: TGTGCCAGCAGCTTGTTTTCTGTCGGGGGACAGGGGGCGAGAGAGACCCAGTACTTC.

This sequence joins TRBV20-1 and TRBJ2-1; 9 nucleotides align to TRBD2. After removal of 5 bases from V and 5 bases from J, the junction contained 10 bases not matched to a gene. CDR1 and CDR2 from the germline V gene are DFQATT and SNEGSKA (reference sequence). The CDR3 totals 15 residues. Written as DNA, the CDR3 is TGCAGTGCTGGCCAAGCGGGGGGTACTCACAATGAGCAGTTCTTC. Protein product: CSAGQAGGTHNEQFF.

The table lists this clonotype with many counts. The J gene is TRBJ1-2, the V gene TRBV5-1; 9 positions agree with TRBD1. The V gene end was trimmed by 0 bases and the J gene end by 3 bases; junction bases not matched to a gene: 3. The germline CDR1 and CDR2 sequences are SGHRS and YFSETQ. CDR3 length: 15 amino acids. CDR3: CASSLAGQGYYGYTF. The CDR3 DNA reads TGCGCCAGCAGCTTGGCGGGACAGGGATACTATGGCTACACCTTC.

V is TRBV28 and J is TRBJ1-4; D possibly corresponds to TRBD1 (5 bases). In germline, CDR1 is MDHEN, CDR2 SYDVKM. The CDR3 runs to 15 residues. Trimming took 3 bases from V and 7 from J, leaving 15 bases between them. CDR3 DNA: TGTGCCAGCAGTTTTTACCAGGGAGGGATTGAAAAACTGTTTTTT. It is translated as CASSFYQGGIEKLFF.

In its sample, this clonotype was seen many times. The chain carries TRBV3-1 and TRBJ2-4; D gene ambiguous. V shed 4 bases and J shed 5 bases, with 12 bases lying between them. The CDR3 sequence is 14 residues long. CDR1 LGHDT and CDR2 YNNKEL come from the germline V gene (reference sequence). Here the CDR3 reads CASSPDPVQNIQYF. CDR3 sequence (DNA): TGTGCCAGCAGCCCCGATCCTGTCCAAAACATTCAGTACTTC.

For this clonotype: Germline is not matched at one junction end, which may reflect a read error. The rearrangement links TRBV7-7 to TRBJ2-5; maybe TRBD1 (6 bases). Germline V gene lookup returns CDR1 SSHAT and CDR2 FNYEAQ (reference sequence). There are 16 residues in the CDR3. The CDR3 loop reads CASSSYTGHSQETQYF. The CDR3, as DNA: TGTGCTAGCAGCTCTTACACGGGACATTCGCAAGAGACCCAGTACTTC.

This chain uses TRBV20-1 with TRBJ2-3; D not resolved. CDR1 is DFQATT and CDR2 is SNEGSKA in the germline V gene (reference sequence). The CDR3 has 12 amino acids. CDR3 residues: CNAHSSTDTQYF. As DNA, the CDR3 is TGCAATGCACACTCTAGCACAGATACGCAGTATTTT.